This TCR beta chain originates from a study of blood T cell repertoires in COVID-19. Study information: There were acute and convalescent COVID-19 samples, and they came from the United States, Italy and Spain. PBMCs, B-cell-depleted T cells, or T cells provided the cDNA or gDNA that made up the material.

Methods used by the authors: Researchers report that nucleated cell counts were estimated from reference gene primer amplification. The method was immunoSEQ multiplex PCR; TCRdb's version includes in-frame clones alone and lacks a portion of them. The V and J calls and the clone size are those of that table, but D and trimming were determined from the DNA. The sample has tens of thousands of clones; around 84% are singletons. Per the germline V gene, CDR1 is LNHDA and CDR2 is SQIVND (reference sequence). The length of the CDR3 is 12 residues. The V end was cut by 6 bases, the J end by 8 bases, with 13 bases between.

This clonotype originated in a man aged 45-60 years with active COVID-19. Sequenced sample: peripheral blood. This chain connects TRBV19 to TRBJ1-2, with a possible D match to TRBD1 (5 bases). Here the CDR3 reads CASSFTGLGYTF. CDR3 nucleotides: TGTGCCAGTAGCTTCACAGGCCTGGGCTACACCTTC.